This TCR beta chain derives from a study of blood T cell repertoires in COVID-19 (dated by TCRdb to 2019 to 2021). Regarding the complete study: Samples covering the acute and convalescent phases of COVID-19 were provided by collaborators in the United States, Italy and Spain. Where available, HLA class I and class II types were obtained from metadata supplied by the sample provider rather than from assay-based typing. A freely available public database, intended as a resource for researchers studying the immune response to SARS-CoV-2, is where the repertoires were released. Sample metadata almost always included a de-identified subject ID, COVID-19 status, age in years and sex. The samples were drawn from the first 160 participants of the ongoing ImmuneRACE study and from about 1,200 subjects provided by 6 global collaborators. The prospective study material was composed of cDNA or gDNA derived from T cells, B-cell-depleted T cells, or PBMCs. Deeply sampled blood TCRbeta repertoires from subjects exposed to, actively infected with, or recovered from COVID-19 were included in the dataset.

A second Seattle source provided samples from volunteer blood donors who had recovered from COVID-19. Each collaborating institution followed its own protocols to collect whole blood in K2EDTA tubes. For TCRbeta analysis, collaborators shipped samples in one of three forms: frozen whole blood, isolated PBMCs, or DNA extracted from either of those sample types. Study-wide findings and limitations: The amount of clinical and demographic metadata varied by source and participant and was provided uncurated.

As concerns this clone: Its antigen has not been determined. No much larger clonotype is one base removed from it; base qualities were not supplied.

Trimming costs V 0 bases and J 0 bases, and their ends lie 9 bases apart. The CDR1 and CDR2 encoded by the germline V gene (reference sequence) are GTSNPN and SVGIG. The CDR3 has 15 amino acids, counting the end cysteine and phenylalanine. The CDR3 DNA has 45 bases and is translated from base 1. TCRbeta CDR3 regions were amplified from genomic DNA using the immunoSEQ Assay, a bias-controlled multiplex PCR. The original pipeline was this. Within the assay, amplification of reference gene primers was used to estimate how many nucleated cells each sample contained. To quantify the absolute abundance of each unique TCRbeta CDR3 rearrangement, sequence reads were collapsed and filtered. Productive Simpson clonality was computed per sample as the square root of Simpson's diversity index over productive rearrangements. Not all clones reach the TCRdb copy of this immuneACCESS table, which keeps in-frame sequences only. Checked studies attribute under half of the gap to unresolved V genes and leave the rest unexplained. V and J calls and clone size are copied from that table; D and trimming were computed from the DNA. This sample holds approximately 260,000 clones; roughly nine tenths were observed only once. The top ten constitute approximately 7.9% of the sample.

This chain is built from TRBV30 and TRBJ1-5, with the D gene uncertain. The receptor comes from a man aged 60-69 years who had recovered from COVID-19. The sequencing sample was made of peripheral blood. The CDR3 loop reads CAWSVPGHSNQPQHF. Read as DNA, the sequence is TGTGCCTGGAGTGTACCTGGGCATAGCAATCAGCCCCAGCATTTT.